Following are 22 T cell receptor beta chains from one sample sequenced in a study of T cell repertoires in cytomegalovirus infection. The antigens these receptors bind are not known. TCRdb re-derived calls from the reads in MiXCR, one entry per CDR3 protein. This sample has hundreds of thousands of distinct CDR3 sequences; approximately 32% occur once, and the top ten carry 15% to 20%. The specimen comprised cultured PBMCs, sampled from culture after CMV antigen stimulation. These TCRs come from a human donor in good health (CMV status not recorded). Some clones in this sample may be carry-over from other donors' samples.

V and J are TRBV20-1 and TRBJ1-1; D gene unclear. Trimming removed 3 bases at V and 3 bases at J, with 11 bases between. This CDR3 region has 13 residues. Germline V CDR1 and CDR2: DFQATT, SNEGSKA (reference sequence). CDR3 nucleotides: TGCAGTGCTAGTGGAGGAACTTACACTGAAGCTTTCTTT. Amino acids: CSASGGTYTEAFF.

V and J are TRBV18 and TRBJ2-5; no firm D call. Germline CDR1 is KGHSH and CDR2 is LQKENI. The V end lost 0 bases, the J end lost 5 bases, and 13 bases lay between the germline ends. This CDR3 region has 15 residues. In DNA form, the CDR3 reads TGTGCCAGCTCACCACCGGCCCCGTTGGGGGAGACCCAGTACTTC. This gives the protein CASSPPAPLGETQYF.

Only a few counts were recorded for this clonotype. The chain carries TRBV4-1 and TRBJ2-6, with D unresolved. Trimming shortened V by 0 bases and J by 0 bases, and 18 bases separated the two germline ends. This CDR3 contains 20 residues. CDR1 is MGHRA and CDR2 is YSYEKL in the germline V gene. This chain's CDR3 is CASSQDEIKWGFSGANVLTF. Written as DNA, the CDR3 is TGCGCCAGCAGCCAAGACGAGATCAAGTGGGGATTCTCTGGGGCCAACGTCCTGACTTTC.

This clonotype was counted between two and nine times. The chain has TRBV5-4 and TRBJ1-6, with D tentatively TRBD1 (6 bases). CDR3 size: 15 residues. Trimming pared 2 bases from V and 7 bases from J, leaving 13 bases between. Germline V gene data show CDR1 as SGHNT and CDR2 as YYREEE (reference sequence). CDR3 nucleotides: TGTGCCAGCAGCTTTTTGGAACAGGGAAATTCACCCCTCCACTTT. Translating gives CASSFLEQGNSPLHF.

This clonotype has a handful of counts. V is TRBV6-5 and J is TRBJ2-2; D not resolved. Germline V gene sequence: CDR1 MNHEY, CDR2 SVGAGI. The CDR3 loop spans 14 amino acids. Trimming shortened V by 2 bases and J by 6 bases, and 10 bases separated the two germline ends. The CDR3, as DNA: TGTGCCAGCAGTTACGATGCGTGGTCCGGGGAGCTGTTTTTT. It encodes CASSYDAWSGELFF.

The rearrangement joins TRBV3-1 to TRBJ2-3; possible D gene TRBD2, 7 bases. V gave up 4 bases and J gave up 2 bases, with 13 bases separating them. This CDR3 region has 15 residues. Per germline, CDR1 LGHDT and CDR2 YNNKEL (reference sequence). Here the CDR3 reads CASSRGGAYTDTQYF. The CDR3, as DNA: TGTGCCAGCAGCCGGGGGGGGGCTTACACAGATACGCAGTATTTT.

This clonotype was observed a few times. The J gene is TRBJ1-5, the V gene TRBV28; 8 nucleotides agree with TRBD1. The germline gives CDR1 MDHEN, CDR2 SYDVKM. J was trimmed by 6 bases and V by 6 bases; bases with no gene match: 10. The CDR3 loop spans 15 amino acids. As DNA, the CDR3 is TGTGCCAGCAGCTCGGACAGGGAGATTAGTCAGCCCCAGCATTTT. The encoded protein is CASSSDREISQPQHF.

V usage is TRBV5-6 and J usage is TRBJ1-1, with 7 bases that match TRBD1. The CDR3 has 14 residues. Trimming removed 4 bases from V and 4 bases from J; junction bases left unmatched: 7. Germline CDR1 and CDR2: SGHDT and YYEEEE. The CDR3 here is CASSQQGRGTEAFF. The DNA for the CDR3 is TGTGCCAGCAGCCAACAGGGGAGGGGCACTGAAGCTTTCTTT.

This sequence joins TRBV13 and TRBJ1-1; no reliable D call. The germline gives CDR1 PRHDT, CDR2 FYEKMQ (reference sequence). Trimming shortened V by 5 bases and J by 2 bases, and 15 bases separated the two germline ends. The CDR3 extends over 15 amino acids. In DNA, the CDR3 is TGTGCCAGCAGCACCCTGGGAGGGTATAACACTGAAGCTTTCTTT. It codes for CASSTLGGYNTEAFF. The whole variable domain, remainder taken from reference TRBV13 and TRBJ1-1, is AAGVIQSPRHLIKEKRETATLKCYPIPRHDTVYWYQQGPGQDPQFLISFYEKMQSDKGSIPDRFSAQQFSDYHSELNMSSLELGDSALYFCASSTLGGYNTEAFFGQGTRLTVV.

The rearrangement joins TRBV6-6 to TRBJ1-4; D uncertain. Germline V gene data show CDR1 as MNHNY and CDR2 as SVGAGI (reference sequence). This CDR3 comprises 15 residues. V gave up 6 bases and J gave up 5 bases, with 16 bases separating them. The chain's CDR3 is CASRPSATVNEKLFF. The CDR3 DNA follows: TGTGCCAGCAGGCCCTCTGCGACGGTAAATGAAAAACTGTTTTTT.

This clonotype was detected ten times or more. The chain uses TRBV28 and TRBJ1-2; 8 nucleotides match TRBD1. The germline V gene has CDR1 MDHEN and CDR2 SYDVKM. J gave up 2 bases and V 3 bases, and 5 bases lay outside the gene matches. The CDR3 covers 15 residues. CDR3 in DNA: TGTGCCAGCAGTTTCCCCACAGGGGGGAACTATGGCTACACCTTC. Amino acid sequence: CASSFPTGGNYGYTF.

This CDR3 is CASSLASLAGNSGELFF. In nucleotides, the CDR3 is TGTGCCAGCAGCTTAGCGAGCCTAGCGGGAAATAGCGGGGAGCTGTTTTTT. The chain combines TRBV7-2 with TRBJ2-2, with TRBD2 identical over 9 bases. V shed 0 bases and J 7 bases; nucleotides not matched to a gene: 9. Germline CDR1 and CDR2: SGHTA and FQGNSA. The CDR3 runs 17 residues.

The chain has TRBV27 and TRBJ2-7; D tentatively fits TRBD1 or TRBD2 (6 bases each). V was cut by 7 bases and J by 0 bases, with 19 bases left in between. Looked up from germline, CDR1 is MNHEY and CDR2 is SMNVEV (reference sequence). The CDR3 runs to 16 residues. This CDR3 reads CASIPRGDGRSYEQYF. The CDR3 coding sequence is TGTGCCAGCATCCCTAGGGGGGACGGACGCTCCTACGAGCAGTACTTC.

CDR3: CASSLGSETYEQYF. The CDR3 region has the DNA TGTGCCAGCAGCTTAGGGTCCGAAACCTACGAGCAGTACTTC. This sequence joins TRBV7-4 and TRBJ2-7; D remains unclear. Trimming left V 1 base short and J 2 bases short, with 9 bases between. Germline V gene lookup returns CDR1 SGHVT and CDR2 SQSDAQ. The CDR3 contains 14 residues.

The chain links TRBV5-1 to TRBJ2-7; 12 bases align to TRBD1. The length of the CDR3 is 15 residues. The junction had 9 bases not matched to a gene; V was cut back by 4 bases and J by 7 bases. The V gene's germline CDR1 is SGHRS and CDR2 YFSETQ. The DNA for the CDR3 is TGCGCCAGCAGCCCCCGGGACAGGGGGCCGGAGGAGCAGTACTTC. This encodes CASSPRDRGPEEQYF.

This clonotype was seen more than once but under ten times. J is TRBJ2-7 and V is TRBV4-2; TRBD1 aligns across 7 bases. CDR3 size: 16 residues. V was pared by 0 bases and J by 4 bases, with 9 bases of the junction left unmatched. CDR1 and CDR2 from the germline V gene are LGHNA and YNFKEQ. Written as DNA, the CDR3 is TGTGCCAGCAGCCAAGATGGGGCAGGGGGTTCATACGAGCAGTACTTC. This translates into CASSQDGAGGSYEQYF.

This clonotype came up once. The chain recombines TRBV29-1 with TRBJ1-4; D is possibly TRBD1 (5 bases). CDR1 is SQVTM and CDR2 is ANQGSEA in the germline V gene. This CDR3 contains 12 residues. V lost 6 bases and J lost 7, with 12 bases in between. Here the CDR3 reads CSVEVGTEKLFF. CDR3 nucleotides: TGCAGCGTCGAGGTGGGGACTGAAAAACTGTTTTTT.

The rearrangement links TRBV20-1 to TRBJ2-3; D is possibly TRBD1 or TRBD2 (5 bases each). The CDR3 is made up of 14 amino acids. Germline CDR1 DFQATT, CDR2 SNEGSKA (reference sequence). The ends were cut back, 3 bases at V and 0 bases at J, with 10 bases in the middle. The CDR3 nucleotides read TGCAGTGCTAGCCTGGGGGATAGCACAGATACGCAGTATTTT. It is translated as CSASLGDSTDTQYF.

This clonotype was picked up a small number of times. The rearrangement links TRBV7-9 to TRBJ2-3; TRBD1 matches 7 bases. CDR1 and CDR2 from the germline V gene are SEHNR and FQNEAQ (reference sequence). Trimming took 5 bases from V and 3 from J; bases not matched to a gene: 11. The CDR3 covers 16 residues. CDR3 in DNA: TGTGCCAGCAGCCCACTTCGCGCAGGGGGAACAGATACGCAGTATTTT. Protein product: CASSPLRAGGTDTQYF.

The CDR3 DNA reads as TGTGCCAGCATTCGGACAGGGGGCTTTAATCAGCCCCAGCATTTT. This translates into CASIRTGGFNQPQHF. This chain uses TRBV6-1 with TRBJ1-5; TRBD1 matches at 11 bases. Germline assignment: CDR1 MNHNS and CDR2 SASEGT. V was pared by 7 bases and J by 4 bases, with 6 bases of the junction left unmatched. The CDR3 has 15 amino acids.

This clonotype was detected only once. The J gene is TRBJ1-1, the V gene TRBV12-3 or TRBV12-4; D ambiguous. The CDR3 is 14 residues long. V was pared by 2 bases and J by 3 bases, with 10 bases between. The chain's CDR3 is CASSLRVVDTEAFF. The DNA for the CDR3 is TGTGCCAGCAGTTTAAGGGTGGTGGACACTGAAGCTTTCTTT.

Only a few counts were recorded for this clonotype. An end of the junction does not agree with germline; a read error may underlie this. V is TRBV7-7 and J is TRBJ1-4, with unresolved D. The CDR3 extends over 14 amino acids. Looked up from germline, CDR1 is SSHAT and CDR2 is FNYEAQ (reference sequence). This CDR3 is CASSLGPGGEKLFF. DNA for the CDR3: TGTGCTAGCAGCTTGGGCCCAGGAGGGGAAAAACTGTTTTTT.